A selection of T cell receptor beta chains follows, all from one sample in a study of shared clonotypes between healthy human individuals. Data came from immunoSEQ multiplex PCR; TCRdb stores just in-frame clones and leaves some out. The table has some 500,000 clones, 70% to 85% seen once. Sequenced input: PBMCs. Source of these receptors: a woman aged 40 to 49 in good health. Some clones in this sample may be carry-over from other donors' samples. Each CDR3 is given with its conserved first and last residue. A D gene is named only where the DNA matches it firmly. Size is stated for part of the rows, as once, few or many counts, or as a class when the clone is expanded.

D | J | size | V | DNA | CDR3
NA | TRBJ2-5 | NA | TRBV9 | TGTGCCAGCAGCGCCCAAGAGACCCAGTACTTC | CASSAQETQYF
NA | TRBJ1-5 | few | TRBV28 | TGTGCCAGCAGTTTAATGAATCAGCCCCAGCATTTT | CASSLMNQPQHF
NA | TRBJ2-3 | once | TRBV27 | TGTGCCAGCAGTTCCCCCCGCACAGATACGCAGTATTTT | CASSSPRTDTQYF
NA | TRBJ2-3 | NA | TRBV7-9 | TGTGCCAGCAAACCTCGCGGCAGCGGTGGAGATACGCAGTATTTT | CASKPRGSGGDTQYF
NA | TRBJ2-4 | NA | TRBV7-2 | TGTGCCAGCAGCTTAGTAGGCTCCAATAACATTCAGTACTTC | CASSLVGSNNIQYF
NA | TRBJ1-5 | NA | TRBV7-2 | TGTGCCAGCAGCTTCACCTCCGATCAGCCCCAGCATTTT | CASSFTSDQPQHF
TRBD1 | TRBJ1-4 | NA | TRBV19 | TGTGCCAGTAGTATGCGGACAGGGACTAATGAAAAACTGTTTTTT | CASSMRTGTNEKLFF
TRBD1 | TRBJ2-7 | NA | TRBV19 | TGTGCCAGTAACACACCGGGACAGAACTACGAGCAGTACTTC | CASNTPGQNYEQYF
NA | TRBJ2-7 | NA | TRBV28 | TGTGCCAGCAGTTTAGCGGGGACCGAGCAGTACTTC | CASSLAGTEQYF
NA | TRBJ1-5 | NA | TRBV10-3 | TGCGCCATCAGTGAGTCGGGGGTAGGGGCCATGGATCAGCCCCAGCATTTT | CAISESGVGAMDQPQHF
NA | TRBJ1-3 | NA | TRBV4-2 | TGTGCCAGCAGCCAAGGCGGCGAACGTAGCTCTGGAAACACCATATATTTT | CASSQGGERSSGNTIYF
TRBD2 | TRBJ2-1 | few | TRBV7-3 | TGTGCCAGCAGCTTAACCCCGACTAGCGGGGGGGGTCAGTTCTTC | CASSLTPTSGGGQFF
TRBD1 | TRBJ1-2 | NA | TRBV28 | TGTGCCAGCAGTTTAGGCCTTACAGGGGGCGTGTATGGCTACACCTTC | CASSLGLTGGVYGYTF
NA | TRBJ2-2 | NA | TRBV4-2 | TGTGCCAGCAGCCAAGATTATGCTAGCGCCAGCACCGGGGAGCTGTTTTTT | CASSQDYASASTGELFF
TRBD2 | TRBJ2-7 | NA | TRBV4-3 | TGCGCCAGCAGCCAAGAGCGGACTAGCGGGACCTCTTCCCCCTACGAGCAGTACTTC | CASSQERTSGTSSPYEQYF
NA | TRBJ1-1 | few | TRBV2 | TGTGCCAGCAGCAAAACTACGAACACTGAAGCTTTCTTT | CASSKTTNTEAFF
NA | TRBJ1-2 | NA | TRBV28 | TGTGCCAGCAGTTTAAGGACCTTCTATGGCTACACCTTC | CASSLRTFYGYTF
NA | TRBJ2-1 | NA | TRBV25-1 | TGTGCCAGCCCCTCCCGGGGAAGCTCCTACAATGAGCAGTTCTTC | CASPSRGSSYNEQFF
NA | TRBJ1-1 | NA | TRBV5-1 | TGCGCCAGCGCACGGGCACCGAACACTGAAGCTTTCTTT | CASARAPNTEAFF
NA | TRBJ2-1 | NA | TRBV21-1 | TGTGCCAGCAGCAGAAGAGCGGGAAGCCAAGACAATGAGCAGTTCTTC | CASSRRAGSQDNEQFF
TRBD2 | TRBJ2-7 | NA | TRBV7-2 | TGTGCCAGCAGCTTACCCCCTGGGACTAAGGCGTACGAGCAGTACTTC | CASSLPPGTKAYEQYF
NA | TRBJ2-2 | NA | TRBV7-2 | TGTGCCAGCAGCTTAGCGGTAACGAACACCGGGGAGCTGTTTTTT | CASSLAVTNTGELFF
TRBD2 | TRBJ2-7 | NA | TRBV13 | TGTGCCAGCAGCTTAGGCTGGTCGGTACTAGCGGGAGCCTACGAGCAGTACTTC | CASSLGWSVLAGAYEQYF
NA | TRBJ1-1 | few | TRBV7-2 | TGTGCCAGCAGCTCTACCCGGACTGGGAACACTGAAGCTTTCTTT | CASSSTRTGNTEAFF
TRBD1 | TRBJ2-2 | once | TRBV11-1 | TGTGCCAGCAGCCCGACAGGGACGGACACCGGGGAGCTGTTTTTT | CASSPTGTDTGELFF
NA | TRBJ1-4 | NA | TRBV5-1 | TGCGCCAGCAGCTTAAGCCAGGGGAATGAAAAACTGTTTTTT | CASSLSQGNEKLFF
NA | TRBJ2-2 | NA | TRBV19 | TGTGCCAGTAGTATTGACGGACAAAACACCGGGGAGCTGTTTTTT | CASSIDGQNTGELFF
TRBD2 | TRBJ2-3 | few | TRBV7-9 | TGTGCCAGCAGCTCCGGACTAGCGGGAGTGGCAGATACGCAGTATTTT | CASSSGLAGVADTQYF
TRBD2 | TRBJ2-7 | NA | TRBV28 | TGTGCCAGCAGTTTATATCGTCTAGCGGGAGCGCACTTC | CASSLYRLAGAHF
NA | TRBJ1-1 | few | TRBV2 | TGTGCCAGCAGTGGGGAGCTGAACACTGAAGCTTTCTTT | CASSGELNTEAFF
NA | TRBJ2-7 | NA | TRBV4-2 | TGTGCCAGCAGCCAAGAGCTTATGAGACAGTCTTACGAGCAGTACTTC | CASSQELMRQSYEQYF
NA | TRBJ2-7 | NA | TRBV19 | TGTGCCAGTAGTATAGGGGGGGAGCAGTACTTC | CASSIGGEQYF
NA | TRBJ2-3 | few | TRBV9 | TGTGCCAGCAGCGTAGGAAGCGAACACACAGATACGCAGTATTTT | CASSVGSEHTDTQYF
TRBD1 | TRBJ1-4 | few | TRBV28 | TGTGCCAGCAGTTCACCCCGCGCCAACAGGGGGGAAAAACTGTTTTTT | CASSSPRANRGEKLFF
NA | TRBJ1-1 | NA | TRBV28 | TGTGCCAGCAGCCGAGCATGGCACTCTGAAGCTTTCTTT | CASSRAWHSEAFF
TRBD2 | TRBJ2-1 | NA | TRBV28 | TGTGCCAGCAGGGGACTAGCGGGCGGAAGTGAGCAGTTCTTC | CASRGLAGGSEQFF
TRBD2 | TRBJ2-3 | NA | TRBV7-9 | TGTGCCAGCAGCGCGCTTTGGGGGGGTACAGATACGCAGTATTTT | CASSALWGGTDTQYF
TRBD2 | TRBJ2-6 | NA | TRBV7-2 | TGTGCCAGCAGCTTAGCCCCACTAGCGGGAGTTGGGGCCAACGTCCTGACTTTC | CASSLAPLAGVGANVLTF
NA | TRBJ2-7 | few | TRBV5-1 | TGCGCCAGCAGCTTGGGACCCCAGGCGTCAACGGCTTCCTACGAGCAGTACTTC | CASSLGPQASTASYEQYF
TRBD1 | TRBJ2-1 | NA | TRBV5-1 | TGCGCCAGCAGCCTTGGCGGGACAGGGGTTCATGAGCAGTTCTTC | CASSLGGTGVHEQFF
NA | TRBJ2-7 | once | TRBV6-5 | TGTGCCAGCAGAAAAAGCTCCTACGAGCAGTACTTC | CASRKSSYEQYF
TRBD2 | TRBJ2-3 | NA | TRBV18 | TGTGCCAGCTCACCACCTAGGGAAGCGGGAGGCCAAAGGGGTACGCAGTATTTT | CASSPPREAGGQRGTQYF
TRBD1 | TRBJ1-2 | NA | TRBV11-2 | TGTGCCAGCAGGCGCGATACAGGGGGCGCGTCTGGCTACACCTTC | CASRRDTGGASGYTF
NA | TRBJ1-2 | NA | TRBV4-2 | TGTGCCAGCAGCCAAGTTCCGGACTACTATGGCTACACCTTC | CASSQVPDYYGYTF
TRBD2 | TRBJ2-5 | NA | TRBV5-7 | TGTGCCAGCAGCTCCGGGACTACTGAGACCCAGTACTTC | CASSSGTTETQYF
NA | TRBJ2-7 | NA | TRBV2 | TGTGCCAGCAGTGAACTAGCCGACTCCTACGAGCAGTACTTC | CASSELADSYEQYF
NA | TRBJ2-7 | once | TRBV27 | TGTGCCAGCAGTTTGAAGGATGCCTCCTACGAGCAGTACTTC | CASSLKDASYEQYF
TRBD2 | TRBJ2-1 | NA | TRBV18 | TGTGCCAGCTCACCGATAGCGGGCGGAGAGCAGTTCTTC | CASSPIAGGEQFF
NA | TRBJ2-5 | NA | TRBV6-6 | TGTGCCAGCGCCCCAGGACCTTCGAGAGAGACCCAGTACTTC | CASAPGPSRETQYF
TRBD1 | TRBJ2-1 | once | TRBV7-9 | TGTGCCAGCAGCACGACAGGGGGGATTGAGCAGTTCTTC | CASSTTGGIEQFF
NA | TRBJ1-4 | NA | TRBV28 | TGTGCCAGCAGCCCAACAGGGATCGGTGAAAAACTGTTTTTT | CASSPTGIGEKLFF
NA | TRBJ1-5 | NA | TRBV6-5 | TGTGCCACCCAACAGGGCAATCAGCCCCAGCATTTT | CATQQGNQPQHF
TRBD1 | TRBJ2-5 | once | TRBV6-6 | TGTGCCAGCAGTCAACGACAGGGCGCCCAAGAGACCCAGTACTTC | CASSQRQGAQETQYF
NA | TRBJ2-7 | few | TRBV28 | TGTGCCAGCAGTTTAGGCCTTGGAGAGCAGTACTTC | CASSLGLGEQYF
NA | TRBJ2-2 | NA | TRBV7-6 | TGTGCCAGCAGCTTAGTGCGCACCGGGGAGCTGTTTTTT | CASSLVRTGELFF
TRBD1 | TRBJ2-7 | NA | TRBV5-1 | TGCGCCAGCAGCTTACAGGGGTACGAGCAGTACTTC | CASSLQGYEQYF